This T cell receptor beta chain was sequenced in a study of T cell responses to AZD1222 COVID-19 vaccine. Study results and limitations: Seropositive status at baseline applied to only six AZD1222 recipients.

V shed 3 bases and J 4 bases; nucleotides not matched to a gene: 1. In germline, CDR1 is SGHKS, CDR2 YYEKEE (reference sequence). The CDR3 runs to 13 residues. Profiled with immunoSEQ multiplex PCR; TCRdb holds only in-frame clones, not every one. Here the sample spans about 150,000 clones, roughly 90% being singletons. A word on this clone: Antigen: not known.

Sequenced here: peripheral blood, sampled 28 days after the second AZD1222 dose. The V gene is TRBV5-5, the J gene TRBJ1-1; 9 bases are a match to TRBD1. The receptor's source is an adult who received the AZD1222 COVID-19 vaccine. The DNA of the CDR3 is TGTGCCAGCAGCTCGACAGGGGGCACTGAAGCTTTCTTT. It encodes CASSSTGGTEAFF.